What follows are 3 T cell receptor beta chains derived from one specimen sequenced in a study of T cell responses to AZD1222 COVID-19 vaccine. The protocol was immunoSEQ multiplex PCR, while the TCRdb copy is restricted to in-frame clones and leaves out a portion. Here the sample spans about 110,000 clones, 87% being singletons. The source was peripheral blood, collected on day 0 of AZD1222 vaccination. These receptors came from an adult in good health.

The chain combines TRBV11-2 with TRBJ1-6; tentatively, D is TRBD1 (5 bases). CDR3 size: 14 residues. V was clipped by 7 bases and J by 6 bases, with 13 bases between them. Germline values: CDR1 SGHAT, CDR2 FQNNGV. This chain's CDR3 is CASNPGQSNSPLHF. As DNA, the CDR3 is TGTGCCAGCAACCCAGGGCAGTCTAATTCACCCCTCCACTTT.

This rearrangement joins TRBV25-1 to TRBJ1-2; no clear D gene. The CDR3 length is 14 residues. Per the germline V gene, CDR1 is MGHDK and CDR2 is SYGVNS. Between the trimmed V and J ends, which lost 6 bases and 8 bases, there was a span of 19 bases. The CDR3 loop is CASREVGRAGGYTF. CDR3 nucleotide sequence: TGTGCCAGCAGGGAAGTCGGGAGGGCTGGCGGCTACACCTTC.

In DNA, the CDR3 is TGTGCCAGCAGTGCCTTTTTGCGGGGCAATCAGCCCCAGCATTTT. Translated, it gives CASSAFLRGNQPQHF. The rearrangement uses TRBV27 and TRBJ1-5; D gene ambiguous. The CDR3 is 15 residues long. Germline V gene data show CDR1 as MNHEY and CDR2 as SMNVEV (reference sequence). Trimming removed 5 bases at V and 2 bases at J, with 13 bases between.